Presented here are 24 T cell receptor beta chains from one specimen sequenced in a study of T cell responses to AZD1222 COVID-19 vaccine. Clones were read by immunoSEQ multiplex PCR, and TCRdb kept only the in-frame ones, dropping some. The table includes some 91,000 clones, more than 90% detected once. The sample consisted of peripheral blood, taken on day 0 of AZD1222 vaccination. These receptor sequences come from an adult in good health.

This chain uses TRBV13 with TRBJ2-1; D gene ambiguous. The CDR3 is 12 amino acids. V shed 3 bases and J shed 5 bases, with 5 bases lying between them. Germline V CDR1 and CDR2: PRHDT, FYEKMQ (reference sequence). The DNA for the CDR3 is TGTGCCAGCAGCTTCAGTGACAATGAGCAGTTCTTC. The encoded protein is CASSFSDNEQFF.

J is TRBJ1-1 and V is TRBV9; 8 bases align to TRBD1. This CDR3 has 14 residues. The junction had 5 bases not matched to a gene; V was cut back by 1 base and J by 6 bases. CDR1 is SGDLS and CDR2 is YYNGEE in the germline V gene. CDR3 residues: CASSVLDRVAEAFF. The CDR3 bases are TGTGCCAGCAGCGTACTGGACAGGGTGGCTGAAGCTTTCTTT.

The chain is built from TRBV29-1 and TRBJ1-5; tentative D call: TRBD1 (6 bases). Germline V lookup: CDR1 SQVTM, CDR2 ANQGSEA. V lost 5 bases and J lost 2, with 22 bases in between. The CDR3 covers 17 residues. CDR3 nucleotides: TGCAGCGTTATGGAAACAGGGATGGGGGTGGGCAATCAGCCCCAGCATTTT. This translates into CSVMETGMGVGNQPQHF.

This chain connects TRBV30 to TRBJ1-2, with TRBD1 identical over 7 bases. This CDR3 contains 14 residues. V dropped 1 base and J dropped 7; count of bases not matched to a gene: 9. Germline CDR1 reads GTSNPN; CDR2 reads SVGIG (reference sequence). The CDR3 sequence is CAWSGDSTISGYTF. CDR3 DNA: TGTGCCTGGAGTGGGGACAGTACAATAAGTGGCTACACCTTC.

This chain links TRBV18 with TRBJ1-2; D is possibly TRBD1 (6 bases). The CDR3 has 15 amino acids. Trimming removed 0 bases at V and 3 bases at J, with 11 bases between. Germline loops: CDR1 KGHSH, CDR2 LQKENI. In DNA form, the CDR3 reads TGTGCCAGCTCACCACCTACAGGGTGGGACTATGGCTACACCTTC. This encodes CASSPPTGWDYGYTF.

The sample holds one count of this clone. The DNA of the CDR3 is TGTGCCATCAGTGAAAGCCCGCCGTCTTGGGATACGCAGTATTTT. Protein product: CAISESPPSWDTQYF. This chain joins TRBV10-3 and TRBJ2-3, with D hard to call. The CDR3 is 15 amino acids. The germline V gene encodes CDR1 ENHRY and CDR2 SYGVKD. Trimming shortened V by 3 bases and J by 6 bases, and 16 bases separated the two germline ends.

The V gene is TRBV5-1, the J gene TRBJ1-1; D remains unclear. Germline loops: CDR1 SGHRS, CDR2 YFSETQ. This CDR3 comprises 15 residues. Trimming shortened V by 4 bases and J by 0 bases, and 13 bases separated the two germline ends. CDR3 DNA sequence: TGCGCCAGCAGCCAGGTCCGAGGCCTGAACACTGAAGCTTTCTTT. This sequence encodes CASSQVRGLNTEAFF. Using reference TRBV5-1 and TRBJ1-1 for the parts outside the CDR3, the full variable domain is KAGVTQTPRYLIKTRGQQVTLSCSPISGHRSVSWYQQTPGQGLQFLFEYFSETQRNKGNFPGRFSGRQFSNSRSEMNVSTLELGDSALYLCASSQVRGLNTEAFFGQGTRLTVV.

The V call is TRBV2, the J call TRBJ1-5; D is unresolved. The CDR3 has 13 residues. Trimming took off 5 bases at V and 3 bases at J, with 8 bases between the two ends. Germline CDR1 reads SNHLY; CDR2 reads FYNNEI. The CDR3 is CASSTESNQPQHF. DNA of the CDR3: TGTGCCAGCAGTACTGAATCCAATCAGCCCCAGCATTTT.

This sequence joins TRBV7-9 and TRBJ1-1, with D unclear. Germline CDR1 and CDR2: SEHNR and FQNEAQ (reference sequence). The CDR3 is 13 amino acids. V dropped 3 bases and J dropped 5 bases, with 10 bases sitting between them. Written as DNA, the CDR3 is TGTGCCAGCAGCTTTGACACTCTAACTGAAGCTTTCTTT. Its translation is CASSFDTLTEAFF.

The V call is TRBV5-1, the J call TRBJ2-2; D ambiguous. CDR3 size: 15 residues. V dropped 4 bases and J dropped 3 bases, with 13 bases sitting between them. Germline V gene data show CDR1 as SGHRS and CDR2 as YFSETQ. The CDR3 DNA reads TGCGCCAGCAGCGTCAACCCTAGTTACACCGGGGAGCTGTTTTTT. It is translated as CASSVNPSYTGELFF.

In its sample, this clone was seen once. The rearrangement links TRBV27 to TRBJ1-5; 7 nucleotides align to TRBD1. The CDR3 runs to 16 residues. Germline CDR1 reads MNHEY; CDR2 reads SMNVEV (reference sequence). V lost 5 bases and J lost 1; bases outside the gene matches: 8. The CDR3, as DNA: TGTGCCAGCAGTCAAATGGGACAGTTAAGCAATCAGCCCCAGCATTTT. Residues: CASSQMGQLSNQPQHF.

This chain uses TRBV2 with TRBJ1-4, with D possibly matching TRBD1 (5 bases). V lost 5 bases and J 6 bases, leaving 13 bases between the germline ends. This CDR3 contains 14 residues. CDR1 SNHLY and CDR2 FYNNEI come from the germline V gene. CDR3 bases: TGTGCCAGCAGTCTAACAGGTTTGGATGAAAAACTGTTTTTT. It is translated as CASSLTGLDEKLFF.

The gene calls are TRBV7-2 and TRBJ1-6; no clear D. The CDR3 is made up of 15 amino acids. Germline CDR1 and CDR2: SGHTA and FQGNSA. The V end was cut by 6 bases, the J end by 7 bases, with 16 bases between. Here the CDR3 DNA reads TGTGCCAGCAGTTTGTCCGGGCCACTCAATTCACCCCTCCACTTT. Protein: CASSLSGPLNSPLHF.

The rearrangement uses TRBV15 and TRBJ2-7; possibly TRBD1 or TRBD2 for D (5 bases each). The V end was cut by 1 base, the J end by 6 bases, with 7 bases between. CDR3 length equals 12 residues. Per the germline V gene, CDR1 is LNHNV and CDR2 is YYDKDF (reference sequence). CDR3 residues: CATSRGDREQYF. The CDR3 coding sequence is TGTGCCACCAGCAGAGGGGACCGCGAGCAGTACTTC.

J is TRBJ1-5 and V is TRBV2; unclear D gene. The CDR3 loop spans 14 amino acids. Trimming removed 7 bases from V and 0 bases from J, with 10 bases in between. Germline V gene data show CDR1 as SNHLY and CDR2 as FYNNEI. The CDR3 loop is CASKAEYSNQPQHF. Here the CDR3 DNA reads TGTGCCAGCAAGGCGGAGTATAGCAATCAGCCCCAGCATTTT.

This clone was picked up one time. The chain recombines TRBV3-1 (or the pseudogene TRBV3-2) with TRBJ2-7, with D tentatively TRBD1 (5 bases). This CDR3 spans 13 amino acids. The V gene's germline CDR1 is LGHDT and CDR2 YNNKEL (reference sequence). The ends were cut back, 3 bases at V and 6 bases at J, with 12 bases in the middle. The chain's CDR3 is CASSQLDRAEQYF. CDR3 coding DNA: TGTGCCAGCAGCCAGCTAGACAGAGCCGAGCAGTACTTC.

The chain couples TRBV4-2 to TRBJ1-5, with a weak D call TRBD1 (6 bases). CDR3 length: 16 amino acids. The V gene's germline CDR1 is LGHNA and CDR2 YNFKEQ. V was shortened by 1 base and J by 7 bases, with 17 bases between the two germline ends. The CDR3 DNA is TGTGCCAGCAGCCAAGTGTTGTCCAGGGGCGGGCAGCCCCAGCATTTT. Protein sequence: CASSQVLSRGGQPQHF.

The V gene is TRBV3-1 (or the pseudogene TRBV3-2), the J gene TRBJ2-7, with a tentative D call TRBD2 (6 bases). The CDR3 covers 15 residues. V lost 5 bases and J 3 bases, leaving 17 bases between the germline ends. Germline lookup yields CDR1 LGHDT and CDR2 YNNKEL (reference sequence). The CDR3: CASSFQTSFLYEQYF. CDR3 DNA sequence: TGTGCCAGCAGCTTCCAGACTAGTTTCCTCTACGAGCAGTACTTC.

J is TRBJ2-7 and V is TRBV7-9; D is possibly TRBD1 (6 bases). CDR1 is SEHNR and CDR2 is FQNEAQ in the germline V gene (reference sequence). CDR3 length equals 17 residues. Trimming left V 4 bases short and J 0 bases short, with 19 bases between. CDR3 amino acids: CASSSIHRDKSSYEQYF. The DNA of the CDR3 is TGTGCCAGCAGCTCAATTCACCGGGACAAGAGCTCCTACGAGCAGTACTTC. The full variable domain, with the rest looked up from reference TRBV7-9 and TRBJ2-7, is DTGVSQNPRHKITKRGQNVTFRCDPISEHNRLYWYRQTLGQGPEFLTYFQNEAQLEKSRLLSDRFSAERPKGSFSTLEIQRTEQGDSAMYLCASSSIHRDKSSYEQYFGPGTRLTVT.

The V gene is TRBV18, the J gene TRBJ1-1, with 8 bases fitting TRBD1. This CDR3 has 14 amino acids. CDR1 is KGHSH, CDR2 LQKENI, per germline. Unmatched junction bases numbered 4, after V lost 6 bases and J lost 1 base. CDR3 region: CASSVTGENTEAFF. The DNA for the CDR3 is TGTGCCAGCTCCGTGACAGGGGAGAACACTGAAGCTTTCTTT.

This chain links TRBV18 with TRBJ2-2; 9 positions match TRBD1. This CDR3 spans 16 amino acids. From germline, CDR1 is KGHSH and CDR2 LQKENI. The ends lost 3 bases at V and 1 base at J; junction bases unmatched: 3. The CDR3 nucleotides read TGTGCCAGCTCACCGGAGGGACAGGGGAACACCGGGGAGCTGTTTTTT. It is translated as CASSPEGQGNTGELFF.

The chain couples TRBV18 to TRBJ1-4; 7 nucleotides align to TRBD1. The CDR3 spans 14 residues. The germline V gene has CDR1 KGHSH and CDR2 LQKENI. V was pared by 5 bases and J by 6 bases, with 6 bases of the junction left unmatched. This CDR3 is CASSEGARHEKLFF. DNA for the CDR3: TGTGCCAGCTCAGAGGGGGCGCGTCATGAAAAACTGTTTTTT.

This chain uses TRBV7-8 with TRBJ2-5, with a possible D match to TRBD1 (6 bases). V lost 5 bases, J lost 1 base, and 14 bases lay in between. Per the germline V gene, CDR1 is SGHVS and CDR2 is FQNEAQ. The CDR3 totals 15 residues. The CDR3 reads CASSQNRVSQETQYF. CDR3 bases: TGTGCCAGCAGCCAAAACAGGGTTAGCCAAGAGACCCAGTACTTC.

CDR3 in amino acids: CASSLGLGAGQIYEQYF. The CDR3, as DNA: TGTGCCAGCAGCCTAGGGCTGGGGGCGGGGCAGATTTACGAGCAGTACTTC. The chain employs TRBV7-8 and TRBJ2-7, with D perhaps given as TRBD1 or TRBD2 (6 bases each). The CDR3 spans 17 residues. V was shortened by 5 bases and J by 4 bases, with 24 bases between the two germline ends. The germline CDR1 and CDR2 sequences are SGHVS and FQNEAQ.